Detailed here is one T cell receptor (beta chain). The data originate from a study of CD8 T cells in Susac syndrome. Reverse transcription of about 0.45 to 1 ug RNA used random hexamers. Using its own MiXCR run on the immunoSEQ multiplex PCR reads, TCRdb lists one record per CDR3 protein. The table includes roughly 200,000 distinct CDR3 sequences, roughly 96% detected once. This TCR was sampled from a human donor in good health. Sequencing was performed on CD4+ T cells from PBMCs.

CDR3 DNA: TGTGCCAGCAGTTTACTGGCTTCAGCCGTCCAAGAGACCCAGTACTTC. It specifies CASSLLASAVQETQYF. The genes are TRBV28 and TRBJ2-5; D unresolved. Germline lookup yields CDR1 MDHEN and CDR2 SYDVKM. V gave up 2 bases and J gave up 1 base, with 14 bases separating them. The CDR3 length is 16 residues.